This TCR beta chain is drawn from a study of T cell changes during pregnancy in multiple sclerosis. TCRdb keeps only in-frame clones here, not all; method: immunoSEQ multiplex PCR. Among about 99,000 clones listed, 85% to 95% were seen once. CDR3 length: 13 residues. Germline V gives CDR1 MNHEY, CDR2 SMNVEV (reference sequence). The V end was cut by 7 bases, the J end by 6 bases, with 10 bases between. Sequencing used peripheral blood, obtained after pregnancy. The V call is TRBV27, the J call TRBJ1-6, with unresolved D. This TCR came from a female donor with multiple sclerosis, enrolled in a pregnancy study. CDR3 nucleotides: TGTGCCAGCACCCTATTCCGTAATTCACCCCTCCACTTT. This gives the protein CASTLFRNSPLHF.